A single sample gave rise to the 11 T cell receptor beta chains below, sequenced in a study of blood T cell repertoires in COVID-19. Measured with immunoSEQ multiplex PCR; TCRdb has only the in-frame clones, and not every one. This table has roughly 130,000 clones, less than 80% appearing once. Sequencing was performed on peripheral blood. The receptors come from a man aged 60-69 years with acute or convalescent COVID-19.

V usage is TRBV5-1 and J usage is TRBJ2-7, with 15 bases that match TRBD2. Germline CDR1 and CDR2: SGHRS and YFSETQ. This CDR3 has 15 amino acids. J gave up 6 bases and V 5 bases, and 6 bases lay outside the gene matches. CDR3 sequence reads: CASSWTSGRAREQYF. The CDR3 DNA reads TGCGCCAGCAGTTGGACTAGCGGGAGGGCTCGCGAGCAGTACTTC.

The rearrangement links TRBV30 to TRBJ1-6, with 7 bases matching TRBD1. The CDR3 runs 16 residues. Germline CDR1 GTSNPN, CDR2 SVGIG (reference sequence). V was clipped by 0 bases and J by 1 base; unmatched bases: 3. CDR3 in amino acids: CAWSVPRGSYNSPLHF. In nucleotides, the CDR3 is TGTGCCTGGAGTGTACCCAGGGGGTCCTATAATTCACCCCTCCACTTT.

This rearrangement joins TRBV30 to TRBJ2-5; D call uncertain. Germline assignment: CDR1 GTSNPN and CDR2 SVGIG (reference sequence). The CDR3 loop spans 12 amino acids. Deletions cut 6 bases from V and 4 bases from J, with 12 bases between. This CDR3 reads CACKPGGETQYF. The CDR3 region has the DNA TGTGCCTGCAAACCGGGTGGAGAGACCCAGTACTTC.

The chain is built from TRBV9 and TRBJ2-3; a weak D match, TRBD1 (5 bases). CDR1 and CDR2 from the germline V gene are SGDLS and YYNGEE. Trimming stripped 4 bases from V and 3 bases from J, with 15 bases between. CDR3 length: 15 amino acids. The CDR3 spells CASSSRQKVTDTQYF. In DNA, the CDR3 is TGTGCCAGCAGCAGCCGACAGAAAGTAACAGATACGCAGTATTTT.

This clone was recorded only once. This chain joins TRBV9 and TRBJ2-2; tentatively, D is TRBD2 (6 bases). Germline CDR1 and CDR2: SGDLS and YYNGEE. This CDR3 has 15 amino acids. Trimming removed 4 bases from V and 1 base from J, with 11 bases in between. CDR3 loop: CASSIGTLNTGELFF. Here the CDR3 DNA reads TGTGCCAGCAGCATCGGGACTCTGAACACCGGGGAGCTGTTTTTT. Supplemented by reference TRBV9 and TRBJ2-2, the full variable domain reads DSGVTQTPKHLITATGQRVTLRCSPRSGDLSVYWYQQSLDQGLQFLIQYYNGEERAKGNILERFSAQQFPDLHSELNLSSLELGDSALYFCASSIGTLNTGELFFGEGSRLTVL.

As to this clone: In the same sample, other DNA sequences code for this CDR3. This CDR3 reads CASSSGQENSPLHF. For the CDR3, the DNA is TGTGCCAGCAGTTCGGGACAGGAGAATTCACCCCTCCACTTT. The genes are TRBV28 and TRBJ1-6, with TRBD1 matching 8 bases. CDR1 is MDHEN and CDR2 is SYDVKM in the germline V gene. V dropped 4 bases and J dropped 7; count of bases not matched to a gene: 3. The CDR3 is 14 residues long.

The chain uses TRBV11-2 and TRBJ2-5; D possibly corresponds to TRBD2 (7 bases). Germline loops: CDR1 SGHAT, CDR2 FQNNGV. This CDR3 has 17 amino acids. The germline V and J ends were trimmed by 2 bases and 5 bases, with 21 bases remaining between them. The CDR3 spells CASSLWGAGGSWETQYF. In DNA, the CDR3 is TGTGCCAGCAGCTTATGGGGGGCTGGCGGGAGCTGGGAGACCCAGTACTTC. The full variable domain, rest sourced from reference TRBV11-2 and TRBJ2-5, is EAGVAQSPRYKIIEKRQSVAFWCNPISGHATLYWYQQILGQGPKLLIQFQNNGVVDDSQLPKDRFSAERLKGVDSTLKIQPAKLEDSAVYLCASSLWGAGGSWETQYFGPGTRLLVL.

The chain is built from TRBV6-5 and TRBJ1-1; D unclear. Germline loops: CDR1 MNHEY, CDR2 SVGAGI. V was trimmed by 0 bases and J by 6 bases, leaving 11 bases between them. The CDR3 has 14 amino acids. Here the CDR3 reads CASSYSTPRSEAFF. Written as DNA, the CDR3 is TGTGCCAGCAGTTACTCTACTCCGCGGTCTGAAGCTTTCTTT.

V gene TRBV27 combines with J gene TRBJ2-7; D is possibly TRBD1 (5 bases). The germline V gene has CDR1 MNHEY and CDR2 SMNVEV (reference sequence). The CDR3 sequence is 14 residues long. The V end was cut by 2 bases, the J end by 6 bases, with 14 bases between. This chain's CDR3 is CASSLNGASREQYF. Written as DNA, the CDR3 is TGTGCCAGCAGTTTAAATGGGGCGTCGCGCGAGCAGTACTTC.

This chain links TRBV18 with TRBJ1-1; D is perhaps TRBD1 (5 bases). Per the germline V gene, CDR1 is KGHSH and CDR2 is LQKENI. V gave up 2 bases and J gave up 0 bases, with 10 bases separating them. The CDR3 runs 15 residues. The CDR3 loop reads CASSPKTEMNTEAFF. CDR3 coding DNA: TGTGCCAGCTCACCAAAGACAGAGATGAACACTGAAGCTTTCTTT.

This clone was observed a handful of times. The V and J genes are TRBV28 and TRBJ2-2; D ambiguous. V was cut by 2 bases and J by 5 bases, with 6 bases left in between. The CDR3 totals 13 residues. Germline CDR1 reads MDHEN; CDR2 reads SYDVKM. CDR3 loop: CASSLTRTGELFF. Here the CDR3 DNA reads TGTGCCAGCAGTTTAACCAGAACCGGGGAGCTGTTTTTT.